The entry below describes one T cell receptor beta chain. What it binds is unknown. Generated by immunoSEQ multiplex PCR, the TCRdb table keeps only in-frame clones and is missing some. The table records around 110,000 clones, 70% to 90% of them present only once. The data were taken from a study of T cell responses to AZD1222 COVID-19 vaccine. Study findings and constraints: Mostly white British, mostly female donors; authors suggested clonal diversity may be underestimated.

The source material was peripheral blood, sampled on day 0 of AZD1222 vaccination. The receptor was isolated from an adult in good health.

CDR3 region: CAWSVGEGYGYTF. The CDR3 DNA sequence: TGTGCCTGGAGTGTGGGGGAGGGCTATGGCTACACCTTC. The chain uses TRBV30 and TRBJ1-2; TRBD1 might be the D (5 bases). The CDR3 sequence is 13 residues long. Germline assignment: CDR1 GTSNPN and CDR2 SVGIG (reference sequence). V was cut by 0 bases and J by 4 bases, with 9 bases left in between.